The present TCR beta chain was sequenced within a study of blood T cell repertoires in COVID-19. V lost 1 base to trimming and J lost 7 bases; unmatched junction nucleotides: 7. The CDR3 totals 15 residues. Germline CDR1 is SGHDT and CDR2 is YYEEEE. Method: immunoSEQ multiplex PCR; TCRdb's copy keeps in-frame clones and lacks some. The sample shows under 150,000 clones, about 70% of them seen only once. Sequencing used peripheral blood. The chain uses TRBV5-6 and TRBJ1-5; 8 nucleotides agree with TRBD1. The TCR sequence derives from a man older than 75 with acute or convalescent COVID-19. The DNA of the CDR3 is TGTGCCAGCAGCTTGTTTCAGGGGGCGCGGCAGCCCCAGCATTTT. Translated, it gives CASSLFQGARQPQHF.